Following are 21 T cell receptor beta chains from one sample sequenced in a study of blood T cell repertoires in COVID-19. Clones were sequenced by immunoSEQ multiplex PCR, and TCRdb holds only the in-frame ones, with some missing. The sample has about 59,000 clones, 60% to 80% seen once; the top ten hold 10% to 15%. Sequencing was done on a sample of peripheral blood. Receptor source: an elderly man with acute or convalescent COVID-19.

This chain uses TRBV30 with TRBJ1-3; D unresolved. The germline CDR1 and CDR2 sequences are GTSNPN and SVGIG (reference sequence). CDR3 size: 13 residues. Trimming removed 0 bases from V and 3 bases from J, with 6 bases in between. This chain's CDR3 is CAWSVLGGNTIYF. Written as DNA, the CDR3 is TGTGCCTGGAGTGTACTAGGTGGAAACACCATATATTTT.

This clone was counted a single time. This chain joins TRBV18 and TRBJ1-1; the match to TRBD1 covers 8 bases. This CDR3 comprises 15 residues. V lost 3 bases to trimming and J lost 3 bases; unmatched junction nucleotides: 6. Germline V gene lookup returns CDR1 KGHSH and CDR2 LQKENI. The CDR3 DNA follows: TGTGCCAGCTCACCCTTTCAGGGGGCCCACACTGAAGCTTTCTTT. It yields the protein CASSPFQGAHTEAFF. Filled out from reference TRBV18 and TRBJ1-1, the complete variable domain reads NAGVMQNPRHLVRRRGQEARLRCSPMKGHSHVYWYRQLPEEGLKFMVYLQKENIIDESGMPKERFSAEFPKEGPSILRIQQVVRGDSAAYFCASSPFQGAHTEAFFGQGTRLTVV.

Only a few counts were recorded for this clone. The CDR3 DNA reads TGTGCCAGCAGCCCCGGACTAGCGGGGCAGTATTTT. This gives the protein CASSPGLAGQYF. J is TRBJ2-3 and V is TRBV5-4; 11 nucleotides align to TRBD2. The CDR3 runs 12 residues. Germline lookup yields CDR1 SGHNT and CDR2 YYREEE (reference sequence). The junction had 3 bases not matched to a gene; V was cut back by 4 bases and J by 11 bases.

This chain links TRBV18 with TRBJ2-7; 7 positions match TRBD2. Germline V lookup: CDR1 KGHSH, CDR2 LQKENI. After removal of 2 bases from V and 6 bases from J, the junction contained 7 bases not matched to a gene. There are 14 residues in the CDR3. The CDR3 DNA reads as TGTGCCAGCTCACCAGGACTAGTCAACAGCGAGCAGTACTTC. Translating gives CASSPGLVNSEQYF.

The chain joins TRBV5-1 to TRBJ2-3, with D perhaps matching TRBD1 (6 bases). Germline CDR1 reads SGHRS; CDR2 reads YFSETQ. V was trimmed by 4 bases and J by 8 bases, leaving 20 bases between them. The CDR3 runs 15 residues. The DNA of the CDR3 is TGCGCCAGCAGCGACCAGGGGCCCCCCGGTGGTACGCAGTATTTT. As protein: CASSDQGPPGGTQYF.

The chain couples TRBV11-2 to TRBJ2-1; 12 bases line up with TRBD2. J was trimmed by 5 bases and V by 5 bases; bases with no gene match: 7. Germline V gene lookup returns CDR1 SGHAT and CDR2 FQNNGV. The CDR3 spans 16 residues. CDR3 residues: CASSPASGRVNNEQFF. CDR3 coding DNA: TGTGCCAGCAGCCCAGCTAGCGGGAGGGTCAACAATGAGCAGTTCTTC.

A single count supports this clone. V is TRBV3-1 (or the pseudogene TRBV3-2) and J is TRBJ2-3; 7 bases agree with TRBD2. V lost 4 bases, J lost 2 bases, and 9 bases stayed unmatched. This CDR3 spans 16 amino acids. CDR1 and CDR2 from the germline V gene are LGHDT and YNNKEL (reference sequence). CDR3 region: CASSPRERGFTDTQYF. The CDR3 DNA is TGTGCCAGCAGCCCTCGAGAGCGGGGATTCACAGATACGCAGTATTTT.

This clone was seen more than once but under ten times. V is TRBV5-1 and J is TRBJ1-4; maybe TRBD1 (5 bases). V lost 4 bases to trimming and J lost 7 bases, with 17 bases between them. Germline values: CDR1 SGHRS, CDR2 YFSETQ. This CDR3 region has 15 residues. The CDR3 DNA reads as TGCGCCAGCAGCGCCGTGGGGGGATCTGTTGAAAAACTGTTTTTT. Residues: CASSAVGGSVEKLFF.

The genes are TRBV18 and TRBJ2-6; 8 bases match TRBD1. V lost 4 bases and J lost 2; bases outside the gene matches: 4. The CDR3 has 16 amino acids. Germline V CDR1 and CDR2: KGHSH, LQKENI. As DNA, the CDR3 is TGTGCCAGCTCACTACAGGGGGTGACTGGGGCCAACGTCCTGACTTTC. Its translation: CASSLQGVTGANVLTF.

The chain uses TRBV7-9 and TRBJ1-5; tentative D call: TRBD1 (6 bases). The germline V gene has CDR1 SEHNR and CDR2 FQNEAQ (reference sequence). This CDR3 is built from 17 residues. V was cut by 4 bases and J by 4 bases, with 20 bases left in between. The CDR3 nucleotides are TGTGCCAGCAGCTCCTCCTCAACAGGGAGGGAAAATCAGCCCCAGCATTTT. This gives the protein CASSSSSTGRENQPQHF.

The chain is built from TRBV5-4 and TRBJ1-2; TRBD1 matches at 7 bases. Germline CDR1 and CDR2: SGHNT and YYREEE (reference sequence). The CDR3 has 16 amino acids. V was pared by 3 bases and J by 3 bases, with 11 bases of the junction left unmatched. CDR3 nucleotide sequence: TGTGCCAGCAGCTGGGGGCCGGGGACAGCAGACTATGGCTACACCTTC. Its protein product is CASSWGPGTADYGYTF.

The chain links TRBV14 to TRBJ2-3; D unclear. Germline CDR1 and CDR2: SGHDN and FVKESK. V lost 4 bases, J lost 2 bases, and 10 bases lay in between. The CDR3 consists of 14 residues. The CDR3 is CASSPRGATDTQYF. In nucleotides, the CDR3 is TGTGCCAGCAGCCCTCGAGGCGCCACAGATACGCAGTATTTT.

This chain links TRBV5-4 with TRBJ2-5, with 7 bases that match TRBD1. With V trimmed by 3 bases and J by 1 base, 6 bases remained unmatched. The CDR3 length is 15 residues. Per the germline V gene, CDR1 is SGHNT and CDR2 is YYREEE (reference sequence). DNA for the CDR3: TGTGCCAGCAGCTGGCGCCGGGACAGCCAAGAGACCCAGTACTTC. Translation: CASSWRRDSQETQYF.

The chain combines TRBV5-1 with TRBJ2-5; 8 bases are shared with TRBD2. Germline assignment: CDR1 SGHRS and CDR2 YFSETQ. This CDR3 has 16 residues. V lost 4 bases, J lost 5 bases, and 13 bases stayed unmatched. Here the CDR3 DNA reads TGCGCCAGCAGCCTTCCAGCGGGAGTATCTGGGGAGACCCAGTACTTC. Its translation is CASSLPAGVSGETQYF.

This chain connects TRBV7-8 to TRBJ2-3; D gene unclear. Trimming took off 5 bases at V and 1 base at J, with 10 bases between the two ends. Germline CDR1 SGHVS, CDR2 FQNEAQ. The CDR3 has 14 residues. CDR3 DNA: TGTGCCAGCAGCGAGCGTGTACGCACAGATACGCAGTATTTT. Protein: CASSERVRTDTQYF.

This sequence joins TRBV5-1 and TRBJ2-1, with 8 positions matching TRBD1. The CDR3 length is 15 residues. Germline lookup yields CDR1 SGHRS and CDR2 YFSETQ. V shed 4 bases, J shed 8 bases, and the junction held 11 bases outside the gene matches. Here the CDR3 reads CASSQGQAYSDEQFF. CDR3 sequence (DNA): TGCGCCAGCAGCCAGGGACAGGCGTACTCGGATGAGCAGTTCTTC. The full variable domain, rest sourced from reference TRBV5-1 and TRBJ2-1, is KAGVTQTPRYLIKTRGQQVTLSCSPISGHRSVSWYQQTPGQGLQFLFEYFSETQRNKGNFPGRFSGRQFSNSRSEMNVSTLELGDSALYLCASSQGQAYSDEQFFGPGTRLTVL.

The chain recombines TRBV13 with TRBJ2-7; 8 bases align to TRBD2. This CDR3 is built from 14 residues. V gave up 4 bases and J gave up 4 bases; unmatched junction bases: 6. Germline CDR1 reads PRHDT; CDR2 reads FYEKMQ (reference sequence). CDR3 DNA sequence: TGTGCCAGCAGCTGGGGACTAGATCAGTACGAGCAGTACTTC. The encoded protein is CASSWGLDQYEQYF. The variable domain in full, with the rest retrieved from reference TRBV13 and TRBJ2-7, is AAGVIQSPRHLIKEKRETATLKCYPIPRHDTVYWYQQGPGQDPQFLISFYEKMQSDKGSIPDRFSAQQFSDYHSELNMSSLELGDSALYFCASSWGLDQYEQYFGPGTRLTVT.

The CDR3 protein is CAWRGGTGVGQETQYF. In DNA form, the CDR3 reads TGTGCCTGGAGGGGGGGGACAGGGGTTGGACAAGAGACCCAGTACTTC. V and J are TRBV30 and TRBJ2-5; TRBD1 agrees at 10 bases. This CDR3 region has 16 residues. Trimming cost V 3 bases and J 2 bases; bases outside gene matches: 9. The germline gives CDR1 GTSNPN, CDR2 SVGIG (reference sequence).

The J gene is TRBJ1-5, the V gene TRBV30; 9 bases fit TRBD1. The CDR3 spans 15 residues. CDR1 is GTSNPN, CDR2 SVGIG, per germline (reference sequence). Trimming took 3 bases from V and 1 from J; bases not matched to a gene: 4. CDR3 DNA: TGTGCCTGGAGCGAGGACAGGGGAAGCAATCAGCCCCAGCATTTT. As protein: CAWSEDRGSNQPQHF.

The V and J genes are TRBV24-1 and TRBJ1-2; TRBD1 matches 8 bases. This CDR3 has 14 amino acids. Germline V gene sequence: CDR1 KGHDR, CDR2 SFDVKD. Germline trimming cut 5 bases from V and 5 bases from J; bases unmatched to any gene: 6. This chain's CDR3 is CATSGSGDRYGYTF. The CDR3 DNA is TGTGCCACCAGTGGGTCTGGGGACAGGTATGGCTACACCTTC.

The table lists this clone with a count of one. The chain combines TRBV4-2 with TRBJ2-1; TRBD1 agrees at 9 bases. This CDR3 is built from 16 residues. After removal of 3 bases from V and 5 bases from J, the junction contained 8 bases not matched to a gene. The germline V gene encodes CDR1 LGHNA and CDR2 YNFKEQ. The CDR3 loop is CASSQVAQGANNEQFF. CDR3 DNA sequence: TGTGCCAGCAGCCAGGTGGCACAGGGGGCAAACAATGAGCAGTTCTTC.